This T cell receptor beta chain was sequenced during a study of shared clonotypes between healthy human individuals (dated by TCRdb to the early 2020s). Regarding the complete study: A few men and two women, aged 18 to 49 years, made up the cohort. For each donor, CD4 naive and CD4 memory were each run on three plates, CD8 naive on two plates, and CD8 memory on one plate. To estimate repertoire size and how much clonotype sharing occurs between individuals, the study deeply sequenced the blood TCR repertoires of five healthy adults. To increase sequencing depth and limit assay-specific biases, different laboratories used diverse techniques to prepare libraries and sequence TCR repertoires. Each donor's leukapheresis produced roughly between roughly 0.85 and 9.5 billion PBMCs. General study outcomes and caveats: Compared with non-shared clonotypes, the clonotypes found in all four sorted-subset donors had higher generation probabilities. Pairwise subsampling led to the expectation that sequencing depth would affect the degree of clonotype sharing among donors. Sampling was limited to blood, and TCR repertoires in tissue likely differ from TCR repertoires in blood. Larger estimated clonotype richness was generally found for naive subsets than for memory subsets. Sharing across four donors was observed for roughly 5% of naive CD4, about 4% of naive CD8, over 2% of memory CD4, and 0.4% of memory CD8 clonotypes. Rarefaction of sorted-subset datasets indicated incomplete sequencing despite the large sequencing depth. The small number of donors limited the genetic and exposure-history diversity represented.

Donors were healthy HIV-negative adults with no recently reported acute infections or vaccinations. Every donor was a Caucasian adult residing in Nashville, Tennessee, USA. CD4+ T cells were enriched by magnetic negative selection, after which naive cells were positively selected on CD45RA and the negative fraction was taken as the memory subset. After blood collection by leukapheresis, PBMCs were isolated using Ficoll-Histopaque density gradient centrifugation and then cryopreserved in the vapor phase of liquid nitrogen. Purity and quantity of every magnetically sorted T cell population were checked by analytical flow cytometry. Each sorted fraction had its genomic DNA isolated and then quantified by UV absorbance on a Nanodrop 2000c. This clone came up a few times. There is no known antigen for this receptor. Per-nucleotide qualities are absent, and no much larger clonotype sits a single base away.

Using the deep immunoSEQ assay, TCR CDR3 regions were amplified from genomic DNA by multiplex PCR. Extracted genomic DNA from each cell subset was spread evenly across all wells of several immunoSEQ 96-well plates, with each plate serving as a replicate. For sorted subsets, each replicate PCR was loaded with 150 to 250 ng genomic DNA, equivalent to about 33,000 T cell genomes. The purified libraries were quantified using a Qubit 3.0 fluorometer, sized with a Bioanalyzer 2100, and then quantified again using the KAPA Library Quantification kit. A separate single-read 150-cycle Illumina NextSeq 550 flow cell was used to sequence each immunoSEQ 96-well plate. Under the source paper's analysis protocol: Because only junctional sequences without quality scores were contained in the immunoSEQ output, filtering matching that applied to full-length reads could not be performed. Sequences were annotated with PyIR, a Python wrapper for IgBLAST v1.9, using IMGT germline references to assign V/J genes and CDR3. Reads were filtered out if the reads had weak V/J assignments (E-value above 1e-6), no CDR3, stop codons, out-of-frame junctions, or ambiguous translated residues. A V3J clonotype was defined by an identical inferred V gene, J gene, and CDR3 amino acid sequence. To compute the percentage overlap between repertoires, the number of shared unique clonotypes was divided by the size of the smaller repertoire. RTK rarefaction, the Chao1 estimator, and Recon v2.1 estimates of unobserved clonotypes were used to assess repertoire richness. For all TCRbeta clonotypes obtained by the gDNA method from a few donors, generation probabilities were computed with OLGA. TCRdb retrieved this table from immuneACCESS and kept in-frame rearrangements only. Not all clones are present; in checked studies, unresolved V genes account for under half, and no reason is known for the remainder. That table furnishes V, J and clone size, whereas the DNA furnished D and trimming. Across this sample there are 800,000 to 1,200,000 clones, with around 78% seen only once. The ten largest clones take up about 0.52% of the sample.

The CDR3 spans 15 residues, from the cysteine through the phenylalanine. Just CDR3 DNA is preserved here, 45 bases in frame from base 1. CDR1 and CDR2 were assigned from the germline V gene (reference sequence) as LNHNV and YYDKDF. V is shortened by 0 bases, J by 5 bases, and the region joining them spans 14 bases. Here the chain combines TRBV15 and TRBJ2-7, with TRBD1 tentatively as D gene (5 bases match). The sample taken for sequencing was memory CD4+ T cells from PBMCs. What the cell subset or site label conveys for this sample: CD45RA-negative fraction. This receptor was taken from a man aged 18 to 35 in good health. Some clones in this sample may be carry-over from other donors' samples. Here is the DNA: TGTGCCACCAGCAGAGATCAGGGTCGTTCCGACGAGCAGTACTTC. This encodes CATSRDQGRSDEQYF.